This is a list of T cell receptor beta chains from one sample in a study of blood T cell repertoires in COVID-19. The data were produced by immunoSEQ multiplex PCR, yet TCRdb's version contains in-frame clones alone and is incomplete. The sample records fewer than 500,000 clones, around 90% being singletons. The material sequenced was peripheral blood. These receptors all come from a man younger than 35 with COVID-19, enrolled during active disease. The CDR3 runs from the conserved cysteine through the conserved F or W. D genes are given only for firm matches. The size field is filled for only some rows; it gives once, few, many or a size class.

TRBV5-4	TRBJ2-7	-	TRBD2	TGTGCCAGCAGCTTGGTGGCTAGCGGTTCCTACGAGCAGTACTTC	CASSLVASGSYEQYF
TRBV5-4	TRBJ2-1	-	TRBD1	TGTGCCAGCAGCGAGGGACAGGGGACGTACAATGAGCAGTTCTTC	CASSEGQGTYNEQFF
TRBV5-1	TRBJ2-1	-	TRBD2	TGCGCCAGCAGCTTCCGGACTAGCGGGAGCACCGTCGAGCAGTTCTTC	CASSFRTSGSTVEQFF
TRBV27	TRBJ2-1	-	TRBD2	TGTGCCAGCAGTTCCAGCGGGAGCTCCTACAATGAGCAGTTCTTC	CASSSSGSSYNEQFF
TRBV7-6	TRBJ1-3	-	TRBD1	TGTGCCAGCAGCTCTTGGGCCCCACAGGGGAATTCTGGAAACACCATATATTTT	CASSSWAPQGNSGNTIYF
TRBV18	TRBJ2-1	-	-	TGTGCCAGCTCCCGGGGCGGGACGTCCTACAATGAGCAGTTCTTC	CASSRGGTSYNEQFF
TRBV7-3	TRBJ2-3	-	-	TGTGCCAGCAGCTCGGTAGCGGCTAGCACAGATACGCAGTATTTT	CASSSVAASTDTQYF
TRBV7-9	TRBJ1-1	-	-	TGTGCCAGCAGCTTCCCGAGGGTAACGTTCACTGAAGCTTTCTTT	CASSFPRVTFTEAFF
TRBV15	TRBJ2-7	-	-	TGTGCCACCAGCAGAGATCGTAGGGAGGCCTACGAGCAGTACTTC	CATSRDRREAYEQYF
TRBV5-4	TRBJ1-2	-	TRBD1	TGTGCCAGCAGCCCGAAGACAGGGGAAGATGGCTACACCTTC	CASSPKTGEDGYTF
TRBV3-1/TRBV3-2	TRBJ1-5	-	-	TGTGCCAGCAGCCGCACAGGGAATCAGCCCCAGCATTTT	CASSRTGNQPQHF
TRBV19	TRBJ1-5	-	TRBD1	TGTGCCAGTAGTATAAGGGGACAGGGCAATCAGCCCCAGCATTTT	CASSIRGQGNQPQHF
TRBV19	TRBJ2-4	-	TRBD1	TGTGCCAGTAGTTCCGGCAAAAAGGGACAGTTAGCCAAAAACATTCAGTACTTC	CASSSGKKGQLAKNIQYF
TRBV2	TRBJ2-2	-	-	TGTGCCAGCAGGTCTCTCCCGGACACCGGGGAGCTGTTTTTT	CASRSLPDTGELFF
TRBV6-4	TRBJ2-1	-	TRBD2	TGTGCCAGCAGTGATCTAGCGGAGCCCAATGAGCAGTTCTTC	CASSDLAEPNEQFF
TRBV6-8	TRBJ1-1	-	-	TGTGCCAGCAGAGCCCGAGACGACAGAAAGCCTGTACTCATGAACACTGAAGCTTTCTTT	CASRARDDRKPVLMNTEAFF
TRBV28	TRBJ2-1	-	TRBD2	TGTGCCAGCAGATTACTAGCGGGAGGCTACAATGAGCAGTTCTTC	CASRLLAGGYNEQFF
TRBV30	TRBJ1-2	-	-	TGTGCCTGGAGGTGGGGGCTTCGCTATGGCTACACCTTC	CAWRWGLRYGYTF
TRBV13	TRBJ1-2	-	TRBD1	TGTGCCAGCAGCACTTACCGGGACAGGGGGCTTGGTGGCTACACCTTC	CASSTYRDRGLGGYTF
TRBV5-4	TRBJ2-1	-	-	TGTGCCAGCAGCTTGAAGCCCTACAATGAGCAGTTCTTC	CASSLKPYNEQFF
TRBV5-1	TRBJ2-7	-	-	TGCGCCAGCAGCGTAAACAGGGACGAGCAGTACTTC	CASSVNRDEQYF
TRBV14	TRBJ1-4	-	TRBD1	TGTGCCAGCAGCCACTTTGGGGACAGGGCATGGGAAAAACTGTTTTTT	CASSHFGDRAWEKLFF
TRBV2	TRBJ1-1	-	TRBD1	TGTGCCAGCATCCGGGACAGGGCTAACACTGAAGCTTTCTTT	CASIRDRANTEAFF
TRBV21-1	TRBJ1-1	-	-	TGTGCCAGCAGCAATTCAAACGGGACAGGGGAGATGATGGCGGCAAGCTTCTTT	CASSNSNGTGEMMAASFF
TRBV7-2	TRBJ2-3	-	TRBD2	TGTGCCAGCAGCTTAACCGGGAGTAGCGGGAGGGCCCTAAATACGCAGTATTTT	CASSLTGSSGRALNTQYF
TRBV19	TRBJ1-1	-	-	TGTGCCAGTAGTATTCGGGGGGGGAACACTGAAGCTTTCTTT	CASSIRGGNTEAFF
TRBV7-9	TRBJ2-1	-	-	TGTGCCAGCAGCTCCCAGTCCTATGAGCAGTTCTTC	CASSSQSYEQFF
TRBV28	TRBJ2-3	-	TRBD2	TGTGCCAGCAGTTTATGGCTAGCGGGAGCCACAGATACGCAGTATTTT	CASSLWLAGATDTQYF
TRBV6-5	TRBJ1-6	-	-	TGTGCCAGCCGGAGGGATTCACCCCTCCACTTT	CASRRDSPLHF
TRBV10-3	TRBJ2-3	-	TRBD1	TGTGCCATCAGGGGACAGGGAGGCACAGATACGCAGTATTTT	CAIRGQGGTDTQYF
TRBV10-3	TRBJ2-1	-	TRBD1	TGTGCCATCAGTGACCCGGACAGGGTTGACGTACTGGCTAGGTATGAGCAGTTCTTC	CAISDPDRVDVLARYEQFF
TRBV10-1	TRBJ2-7	-	-	TGCGCCAGCAGTGAGCGGACATTCCACGAGCAGTACTTC	CASSERTFHEQYF
TRBV11-2	TRBJ2-1	-	-	TGTGCCAGCAGCTTAGAGGGGGGATCCGCTTATCACGAGCAGTTCTTC	CASSLEGGSAYHEQFF
TRBV7-9	TRBJ1-1	-	-	TGTGCCAGCAGGCCTTCGGGGAACACTGAAGCTTTCTTT	CASRPSGNTEAFF
TRBV10-3	TRBJ2-2	-	TRBD2	TGTGCCATCAGTGAGTCGGGCGGGGGACGGAACACCGGGGAGCTGTTTTTT	CAISESGGGRNTGELFF
TRBV3-1/TRBV3-2	TRBJ2-7	-	TRBD2	TGTGCCAGCAGCCAACGCGGCGGGACTAGCGGGAGGGCCGACGAGCAGTACTTC	CASSQRGGTSGRADEQYF
TRBV2	TRBJ2-5	-	-	TGTGCCAGCCGTTCAAGGGGAGAGACCCAGTACTTC	CASRSRGETQYF
TRBV6-5	TRBJ2-7	-	TRBD1	TGTGCCAGCAGAAGGGGACAGGGGGATCGCGAGCAGTACTTC	CASRRGQGDREQYF
TRBV9	TRBJ1-6	-	-	TGTGCCAGCAGCCACGGCAGGGCAAATTCACCCCTCCACTTT	CASSHGRANSPLHF
TRBV5-1	TRBJ2-1	once	TRBD2	TGCGCCACAACCACGGGACTAGAAGGAAGCGAGCAGTTCTTC	CATTTGLEGSEQFF
TRBV2	TRBJ1-2	-	-	TGTGCCAGTTCCTCCTCTACCCTTATGAGGGGCTACACCTTC	CASSSSTLMRGYTF